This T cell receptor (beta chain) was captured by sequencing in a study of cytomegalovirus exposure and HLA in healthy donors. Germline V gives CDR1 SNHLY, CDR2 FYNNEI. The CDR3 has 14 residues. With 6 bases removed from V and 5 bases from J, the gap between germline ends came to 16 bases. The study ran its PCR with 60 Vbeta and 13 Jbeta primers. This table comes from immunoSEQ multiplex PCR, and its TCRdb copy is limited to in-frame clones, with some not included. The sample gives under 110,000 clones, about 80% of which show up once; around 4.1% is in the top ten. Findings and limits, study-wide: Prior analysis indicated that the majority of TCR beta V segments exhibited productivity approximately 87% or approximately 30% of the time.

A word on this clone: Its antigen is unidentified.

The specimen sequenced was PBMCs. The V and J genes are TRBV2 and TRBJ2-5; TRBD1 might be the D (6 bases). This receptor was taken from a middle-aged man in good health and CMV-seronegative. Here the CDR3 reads CASRAFSDRETQYF. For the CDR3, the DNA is TGTGCCAGCAGAGCCTTTAGCGACAGGGAGACCCAGTACTTC. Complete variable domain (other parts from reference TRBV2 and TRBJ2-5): EPEVTQTPSHQVTQMGQEVILRCVPISNHLYFYWYRQILGQKVEFLVSFYNNEISEKSEIFDDQFSVERPDGSNFTLKIRSTKLEDSAMYFCASRAFSDRETQYFGPGTRLLVL.